The 29 T cell receptor beta chains in this list originate from one sample, sequenced in a study of blood T cell repertoires in COVID-19. Method: immunoSEQ multiplex PCR; TCRdb's copy keeps in-frame clones and lacks some. Of approximately 120,000 clones listed, over 80% are singletons. Sequencing used peripheral blood. These receptors were collected from a woman aged 60 to 75 with acute or convalescent COVID-19.

J is TRBJ2-1 and V is TRBV4-3; perhaps TRBD2 as D (5 bases). CDR1 is LGHNA, CDR2 YSLEER, per germline. This CDR3 comprises 17 residues. V was cut by 4 bases and J by 1 base, with 17 bases left in between. The CDR3 protein is CASSPAWQSGSYNEQFF. CDR3 DNA: TGCGCCAGCAGCCCCGCTTGGCAGAGCGGTTCCTACAATGAGCAGTTCTTC.

J is TRBJ2-7 and V is TRBV11-2; a weak D match, TRBD1 (5 bases). The germline CDR1 and CDR2 sequences are SGHAT and FQNNGV. The CDR3 extends over 15 amino acids. The V gene lost 5 bases and the J gene lost 0 bases, with 14 bases spanning the gap. The CDR3 sequence is CASSPLGHSSYEQYF. CDR3 in DNA: TGTGCCAGCAGCCCATTGGGGCACAGCTCCTACGAGCAGTACTTC.

The chain links TRBV28 to TRBJ1-1; D call uncertain. This CDR3 comprises 15 residues. Germline lookup yields CDR1 MDHEN and CDR2 SYDVKM. V was trimmed by 5 bases and J by 6 bases, leaving 19 bases between them. The CDR3: CASSPVFGFGPEAFF. DNA of the CDR3: TGTGCCAGCAGTCCGGTTTTTGGTTTTGGGCCTGAAGCTTTCTTT.

This rearrangement joins TRBV6-5 to TRBJ1-5; D unresolved. The ends were cut back, 6 bases at V and 2 bases at J, with 14 bases in the middle. The CDR3 length is 15 residues. The germline V gene has CDR1 MNHEY and CDR2 SVGAGI. The CDR3 sequence: CASRWVEAGNQPQHF. The CDR3, as DNA: TGTGCCAGCAGGTGGGTCGAAGCGGGCAATCAGCCCCAGCATTTT.

V gene TRBV18 combines with J gene TRBJ1-5; no clear D gene. The germline V gene encodes CDR1 KGHSH and CDR2 LQKENI. This CDR3 is 15 amino acids long. V lost 6 bases and J 0 bases, leaving 12 bases between the germline ends. CDR3 DNA: TGTGCCAGCTCGCCCACTTCGAATAGCAATCAGCCCCAGCATTTT. Residues: CASSPTSNSNQPQHF.

DNA for the CDR3: TGTGCCAGCAGCCACCGGGACGGAGGGACCACAGATACGCAGTATTTT. This codes for CASSHRDGGTTDTQYF. The chain couples TRBV11-3 to TRBJ2-3; D is possibly TRBD2 (6 bases). Trimming took off 5 bases at V and 2 bases at J, with 17 bases between the two ends. The CDR3 spans 16 residues. In germline, CDR1 is SGHNT, CDR2 YENEEA.

This chain connects TRBV30 to TRBJ2-7, with 8 bases aligning to TRBD1. The V segment lost 3 bases and the J segment 0 bases; nucleotides outside the gene matches: 1. This CDR3 spans 13 amino acids. Germline V gene lookup returns CDR1 GTSNPN and CDR2 SVGIG (reference sequence). The CDR3 region has the DNA TGTGCCTGGAGCCAGGGGGCCTCCTACGAGCAGTACTTC. Its translation is CAWSQGASYEQYF.

This clone has a single count. V is TRBV5-1 and J is TRBJ1-4; the match to TRBD1 covers 8 bases. V was pared by 0 bases and J by 6 bases, with 4 bases of the junction left unmatched. This CDR3 comprises 15 residues. CDR1 and CDR2 (germline): SGHRS, YFSETQ. The CDR3 nucleotides read TGCGCCAGCAGCTTGGGCAGGGGGCAGGATGAAAAACTGTTTTTT. It yields the protein CASSLGRGQDEKLFF.

The chain uses TRBV27 and TRBJ1-3; weak D call: TRBD1 (5 bases). The CDR3 is 15 residues long. The V and J ends lost 5 bases and 4 bases respectively, with 15 bases between them. In germline, CDR1 is MNHEY, CDR2 SMNVEV (reference sequence). CDR3 amino acids: CASSPTVAGGNTIYF. CDR3 sequence (DNA): TGTGCCAGCAGTCCGACAGTCGCGGGAGGAAACACCATATATTTT.

This clone appeared a single time. V gene TRBV18 combines with J gene TRBJ2-1; tentative D call: TRBD1 (5 bases). The germline V gene encodes CDR1 KGHSH and CDR2 LQKENI. With 4 bases removed from V and 0 bases from J, the gap between germline ends came to 13 bases. The CDR3 spans 16 residues. This chain's CDR3 is CASSRQRESSYNEQFF. The CDR3 nucleotides are TGTGCCAGCTCACGACAGAGAGAAAGCTCCTACAATGAGCAGTTCTTC.

This chain connects TRBV18 to TRBJ2-1; no firm D call. The CDR3 consists of 14 residues. The V and J ends lost 1 base and 7 bases respectively, with 11 bases between them. Germline V gene data show CDR1 as KGHSH and CDR2 as LQKENI. The CDR3 protein is CASSPRESSNEQFF. As DNA, the CDR3 is TGTGCCAGCTCACCACGCGAGAGTTCGAATGAGCAGTTCTTC. The variable domain in full, completed from reference TRBV18 and TRBJ2-1, reads NAGVMQNPRHLVRRRGQEARLRCSPMKGHSHVYWYRQLPEEGLKFMVYLQKENIIDESGMPKERFSAEFPKEGPSILRIQQVVRGDSAAYFCASSPRESSNEQFFGPGTRLTVL.

This chain uses TRBV6-5 with TRBJ1-6; 8 bases are a match to TRBD1. V was pared by 9 bases and J by 1 base, with 5 bases of the junction left unmatched. CDR1 is MNHEY and CDR2 is SVGAGI in the germline V gene. The CDR3 has 15 amino acids. CDR3 sequence: CASRQGRSYNSPLHF. In nucleotides, the CDR3 is TGTGCCAGTAGACAGGGGAGGTCCTATAATTCACCCCTCCACTTT.

The V gene is TRBV9, the J gene TRBJ2-1; perhaps TRBD2 as D (6 bases). The CDR3 runs to 15 residues. V was shortened by 4 bases and J by 7 bases, with 18 bases between the two germline ends. Germline V gene sequence: CDR1 SGDLS, CDR2 YYNGEE. The CDR3 region is CASSTSPRGLNEQFF. CDR3 sequence (DNA): TGTGCCAGCAGCACCAGCCCCCGGGGGTTGAATGAGCAGTTCTTC.

The table lists this clone with a few counts. At one boundary the junction diverges from the germline segment, which might be a read error. The chain couples TRBV18 to TRBJ2-7; the D is unclear. The CDR3 extends over 11 amino acids. Germline V gene data show CDR1 as KGHSH and CDR2 as LQKENI. The CDR3 nucleotides read TGTGCCAGCTCGCCACAGCGCGAGCAGTACTTC. Amino acids: CASSPQREQYF.

The gene calls are TRBV19 and TRBJ2-1, with a possible D match to TRBD2 (6 bases). Trimming shortened V by 5 bases and J by 12 bases, and 17 bases separated the two germline ends. Germline CDR1 LNHDA, CDR2 SQIVND (reference sequence). The CDR3 is 13 amino acids. As DNA, the CDR3 is TGTGCCAGTAGTGAAGGGACTTCAGTGAGGCAGTTCTTC. This sequence encodes CASSEGTSVRQFF.

This clone has only a few counts. This chain joins TRBV10-1 and TRBJ1-6, with 7 bases identical to TRBD1. The CDR3 extends over 13 amino acids. Germline-derived CDR1 and CDR2 are WNHNN and SYGVQD (reference sequence). The J segment lost 8 bases and the V segment lost 5 bases, leaving 3 bases of the junction unmatched. The CDR3 bases are TGCGCCAGCAGTTCCACAGGGGATTCACCCCTCCACTTT. Protein sequence: CASSSTGDSPLHF.

This chain links TRBV19 with TRBJ2-2; 8 bases align to TRBD1. Looked up from germline, CDR1 is LNHDA and CDR2 is SQIVND (reference sequence). V was clipped by 1 base and J by 6 bases; unmatched bases: 4. This CDR3 region has 15 residues. The CDR3: CASSIGTGRAGELFF. The CDR3 DNA reads TGTGCCAGTAGTATAGGGACAGGGCGGGCCGGGGAGCTGTTTTTT.

The chain carries TRBV18 and TRBJ1-2; possibly TRBD1 for D (6 bases). Trimming took off 4 bases at V and 2 bases at J, with 8 bases between the two ends. Germline V lookup: CDR1 KGHSH, CDR2 LQKENI. The CDR3 covers 13 residues. CDR3 in amino acids: CASSRGGNYGYTF. CDR3 DNA sequence: TGTGCCAGCTCACGAGGGGGAAACTATGGCTACACCTTC.

This clone showed up just a few times. The chain carries TRBV7-9 and TRBJ2-7; the D gene is possibly TRBD1 (6 bases). CDR1 SEHNR and CDR2 FQNEAQ come from the germline V gene (reference sequence). This CDR3 is 13 amino acids long. V lost 1 base to trimming and J lost 5 bases, with 9 bases between them. CDR3 coding DNA: TGTGCCAGCAGCTTAGAGGGGGTCAACGAGCAGTACTTC. It specifies CASSLEGVNEQYF.

Only a few counts were recorded for this clone. The identical CDR3 is also encoded by other nucleotide sequences in the sample. This chain uses TRBV18 with TRBJ1-1; D is ambiguous. The CDR3 consists of 13 residues. Germline CDR1 and CDR2: KGHSH and LQKENI. Trimming pared 4 bases from V and 0 bases from J, leaving 6 bases between. CDR3 region: CASSLTVNTEAFF. CDR3 coding DNA: TGTGCCAGCTCACTTACTGTGAACACTGAAGCTTTCTTT.

The chain is built from TRBV3-1 (or the pseudogene TRBV3-2) and TRBJ2-2; 9 positions match TRBD1. The CDR3 runs to 17 residues. Unmatched junction bases numbered 7, after V lost 0 bases and J lost 5 bases. CDR1 is LGHDT, CDR2 YNNKEL, per germline (reference sequence). CDR3 in amino acids: CASSQDLQGAHTGELFF. For the CDR3, the DNA is TGTGCCAGCAGCCAAGATTTACAGGGGGCACATACCGGGGAGCTGTTTTTT.

This clone was observed a handful of times. The genes are TRBV4-1 and TRBJ2-2; D may be TRBD1 (6 bases). The germline CDR1 and CDR2 sequences are MGHRA and YSYEKL. The CDR3 runs to 15 residues. Trimming left V 4 bases short and J 5 bases short, with 14 bases between. This CDR3 is CASSPGPDRTGELFF. The CDR3 nucleotides read TGCGCCAGCAGCCCTGGGCCAGACAGGACCGGGGAGCTGTTTTTT.

This clone has just a few counts. The chain links TRBV4-3 to TRBJ2-1; TRBD2 matches 8 bases. The trim removed 0 bases at V and 6 bases at J, leaving 7 bases unmatched. CDR3 length equals 16 residues. Germline V gene lookup returns CDR1 LGHNA and CDR2 YSLEER. For the CDR3, the DNA is TGCGCCAGCAGCCAAGATCGTGTTACTAGCGGCAATGAGCAGTTCTTC. Translation gives CASSQDRVTSGNEQFF.

V gene TRBV10-1 combines with J gene TRBJ2-1, with TRBD2 as a possible D gene (5 bases). Germline CDR1 and CDR2: WNHNN and SYGVQD (reference sequence). There are 12 residues in the CDR3. V was cut by 9 bases and J by 12 bases, with 18 bases left in between. CDR3 sequence reads: CARPLEGVLQFF. The CDR3 DNA is TGCGCCAGACCTCTTGAGGGCGTCTTGCAGTTCTTC.

V and J are TRBV19 and TRBJ1-5; 8 bases are shared with TRBD1. Germline V gene data show CDR1 as LNHDA and CDR2 as SQIVND (reference sequence). This CDR3 has 17 residues. Unmatched junction bases numbered 11, after V lost 5 bases and J lost 2 bases. The CDR3 protein is CASSGTLQGAGNQPQHF. CDR3 nucleotide sequence: TGTGCCAGTAGTGGAACACTCCAGGGGGCGGGCAATCAGCCCCAGCATTTT.

This clone was seen once. The V call is TRBV28, the J call TRBJ1-2; D may be TRBD1 (6 bases). The CDR3 is 14 amino acids. V lost 5 bases to trimming and J lost 8 bases, with 18 bases between them. Per germline, CDR1 MDHEN and CDR2 SYDVKM. The DNA for the CDR3 is TGTGCCAGCAGTCAGACACAGGGAAGGGGGGGCTACACCTTC. Amino acids: CASSQTQGRGGYTF.

In DNA, the CDR3 is TGTGCCAGCAGTCCCTCAGGAACCTACGAGCAGTACTTC. As protein: CASSPSGTYEQYF. This sequence joins TRBV27 and TRBJ2-7; D uncertain. In germline, CDR1 is MNHEY, CDR2 SMNVEV (reference sequence). This CDR3 comprises 13 residues. V lost 5 bases, J lost 2 bases, and 10 bases lay in between.

V gene TRBV5-1 combines with J gene TRBJ1-1; 9 bases agree with TRBD1. The CDR3 consists of 14 residues. V was clipped by 4 bases and J by 2 bases; unmatched bases: 3. From germline, CDR1 is SGHRS and CDR2 YFSETQ. The CDR3 DNA follows: TGCGCCAGCAGCCCGGACAGGGGAAACACTGAAGCTTTCTTT. This gives the protein CASSPDRGNTEAFF.

The chain recombines TRBV5-1 with TRBJ1-6; tentative D call: TRBD1 (5 bases). V shed 0 bases and J shed 10 bases, with 11 bases lying between them. Per the germline V gene, CDR1 is SGHRS and CDR2 is YFSETQ. This CDR3 has 14 amino acids. The CDR3 sequence: CASSLDRSNSPLHF. The CDR3 DNA reads as TGCGCCAGCAGCTTGGACAGGTCGAACTCACCCCTCCACTTT.